This T cell receptor (beta chain) comes out of a study of cytomegalovirus exposure and HLA in healthy donors listed by TCRdb under 2017. General notes on the study: An earlier analysis of roughly 570 of the donors reported about 300 Gb of sequence data and approximately 120 million unique TCR beta sequences obtained from 150 million to 200 million T cells. The study profiled the T cell repertoires of under 850 subjects by immunosequencing and related them to cytomegalovirus serostatus. An early release that covered approximately 600 HLA-typed donors contained approximately 300 gigabases of sequencing data and about 93 million unique TCR sequences. In addition to the first cohort of hundreds of subjects, a separate validation cohort of 120 different subjects was used. Class I and class II HLA loci were covered by the typing at four-digit resolution. Four or five DR-DQ haplotypes were handled as single units for association and clustering because linkage in the cohort was strong. Of the approximately 370 genotyped donors, more than 75% were placed in the genetic ancestry cluster associated with self-reported Caucasian donors. The study combined high-throughput TCR immunosequencing, statistical association of individual TCRs with disease status, and machine learning to predict cytomegalovirus infection status. An earlier analysis of some 500 of the donors applied high-throughput TCR beta sequencing to assess whether each TCR beta V gene segment acted as functional or pseudogenic. Rather than using new phenotypic data, the later analysis identified candidate immune exposures from TCR beta sequences and from how often those sequences occurred across donors. Typing coverage differed by locus: A, B, C, DRB1 and DQB1 were typed in about 620-630 donors, DQA1 in about 550, DPA1 in some 570, and DPB1 in around 440. The study was designed to test whether signatures of past pathogen exposure could be identified by cataloging public T cell receptors. Donor age, sex, ethnicity and CMV serostatus were compiled alongside the repertoire data. A later analysis re-examined previously published TCR beta repertoires from 610 or so donors and added high-resolution HLA genotyping to investigate patterns of TCR occurrence. Among about 370 genotyped donors of the cohort, an average of around 220,000 unique TCR beta nucleotide sequences was sequenced per donor, of which approximately 19% were non-productive. All discovery cohort repertoires had been generated on a single sequencing platform. Genome-wide SNP genotypes for about 65% of the roughly 670 donors were used in a later genetic analysis, which treated that subset as a discovery cohort. Points the paper makes about the study in general: In a later analysis, HLA-associated TCR beta chains were found to be more clonally expanded and to have lower generation probabilities than equally common non-associated chains. Across donors, most TCR sequences were observed very rarely, whereas some public TCRs were present in many individuals. CMV serostatus was the only immune exposure information available for the cohort. The study listed 150 to 200 TCR beta chains as associated with cytomegalovirus. Seventeen rarely observed V segments, including chromosome 9 orphons, were excluded from the earlier analysis of approximately 500 of the donors because counts were too low. A further reported finding was that TCR beta sequences accurately predicted the HLA-A and HLA-B alleles for most subjects in the first cohort. A few of the identified cytomegalovirus-associated TCR beta chains were confirmed in vitro to be specific for cytomegalovirus antigens. Compared with the 666-donor mean, donors in an Asian-associated ancestry cluster had fewer N-insertions in productive TCRs, according to a later genetic analysis. Linkage disequilibrium might explain the correlated functional status among segregating V segments, but an unknown experimental factor could not be excluded. The presence/absence analyses assumed that sequencing depth was roughly uniform across donors, and that assumption may not be true. Only TCR beta chains were sequenced in this cohort, and the absence of alpha or paired-chain data limited detectable features. The authors suggested that the approach could potentially be generalized to other disease states and immunological phenotypes. Because HLA typing was missing for some donors at each locus, association tests included only the typed subset. A later analysis associated about 17,000 TCR beta sequences with specific HLA alleles at a false discovery rate of 0.05. In a later analysis, the rate of TCR association differed among HLA loci, with DRB1 alleles having the most associated TCRs and HLA-C alleles having the fewest. A group of highly shared sequence variants was considered likely to be a technical artifact of the sequencing pipeline. An association between a missense DCLRE1C variant and V-gene and J-gene trimming of TCR beta chains was found in a later genetic analysis and replicated in an independent cohort. In a later analysis, most CMV-associated TCR beta chains were found to appear HLA-restricted, with HLA associations seemingly driven largely by CMV exposure. Strong co-occurrence of HLA alleles, especially DR and DQ, made assigning TCR associations to individual alleles difficult. Cytomegalovirus status was reported to be diagnosed by the classifier with high specificity and sensitivity in both the original and validation cohorts. In an earlier analysis of several hundred of the donors, most TCR beta V segments were observed in productive rearrangements about 87% or about 30% of the time, broadly matching IMGT annotations. A later analysis reported that several top co-occurrence clusters appeared linked to parvovirus B19, influenza, CMV and Epstein-Barr virus.

To note about this clone: Its antigen specificity is not known. Base qualities are missing; no much larger clone stands one base away.

The cohort comprised under 700 healthy bone marrow donors. At the time of sampling, every cohort member was nominally healthy, though immune exposures that went unrecorded were likely present. The donor tested CMV seronegative and was one of the 352 seronegative cohort members. Each donor provided a peripheral blood sample, and peripheral blood mononuclear cells were used for TCR beta sequencing. Genomic DNA extraction from the blood cell samples was performed with the Qiagen DNeasy Blood Extraction Kit. Receptor amplification or capture employed the immunoSEQ multiplex PCR assay. For the multiplex PCR, a mixture combining 60 forward primers for TCR Vbeta segments and 13 reverse primers for TCR Jbeta segments was used. Amplification of the CDR3 region of rearranged TCR beta genes was performed with a multiplex PCR assay on genomic DNA. The Illumina HiSeq System was used to sequence the amplified TCR beta libraries as 87-base-pair reads. The authors' analysis ran thus. A later analysis tallied around 82 million unique TCR beta chains across the 600 to 700 repertoires, and about 12 million of those chains were shared by two or more donors. Raw reads were error-corrected and collapsed into unique sequences with a nearest-neighbor algorithm that merged closely related sequences to remove PCR and sequencing errors. To assign V, D and J gene segments, CDR3 sequences were aligned to IMGT reference sequences. For a sequence to be retained, a match of at least six nucleotides was required to both a V gene segment and a J gene segment. Rearrangements were called productive when the CDR3 lacked stop codons and stayed in frame with V and J; all others were non-productive. Following IMGT convention, CDR3 was defined as the stretch from the second conserved V-encoded cysteine to the conserved J-encoded phenylalanine. In an earlier analysis of roughly 610 of the donors, sequences lacking an unambiguous match to a single V gene segment were excluded. An earlier analysis of 450 to 650 of the donors called V segments functional above 56.7% productive rearrangements and segregating when the between-donor standard deviation exceeded 5%. A statistical classification framework was developed to diagnose cytomegalovirus status using the catalog of TCR beta chain sequences. In a later analysis, TCR nucleotide sequences were compared against IMGT/GENE-DB human TR gene sequences so that V and J genes could be assigned. The TCRdist pipeline was used in a later analysis to assign CDR3 sequences and most-parsimonious VDJ recombination scenarios. In a later analysis, each TCR beta chain was defined by its CDR3 amino acid sequence together with its V-gene family, and reads lacking a unique V-gene family were excluded. In a later analysis, several hundred highly shared, low-generation-probability nucleotide sequences were removed to address suspected cross-contamination and a sequencing artifact. A later analysis calculated a clonal expansion index for each public chain from normalized within-repertoire ranks of inferred template counts. In a later analysis, generation probabilities were computed using a VDJ recombination model fitted to out-of-frame rearrangements, and the results were checked against IGoR. In a later analysis, hypergeometric tests were used to score TCR-TCR, TCR-HLA and TCR-CMV co-occurrence, with a repertoire-size bias correction applied to TCR pairs. False discovery rates were estimated in a later analysis by permuting HLA or CMV assignments 20 times. A later analysis grouped co-occurring TCRs with DBSCAN, adding TCRdist sequence similarity when clustering within HLA-allele-positive subsets. For co-occurrence clustering, repertoires with fewer than 30,000 or more than 120,000 public chains were excluded, along with 4 to 6 repertoires with anomalous nucleotide sharing. Entries here come from immuneACCESS through TCRdb and include only in-frame sequences with V and J called. Some clones fail to appear in such tables; in the studies checked, an unresolved V gene covers under half of the shortfall, and the cause of the remainder is unknown. For V, J and clone size, that table is used; D and trimming come from the DNA. A total of roughly 93,000 clones appear in this sample, around three quarters of them only once. The ten largest clones take up 7.3% of the sample.

The specimen was PBMCs. This TCR came from a man aged 25-40 years in good health and CMV-seronegative.

The CDR3 in this case is CAISDPGAQETQYF. Here is the DNA: TGTGCCATCAGTGATCCAGGGGCCCAAGAGACCCAGTACTTC. Recombination joined TRBV10-3 with TRBJ2-5, with TRBD1 as a weak D call on 6 bases. Taken from the germline V gene, the CDR1 and CDR2 loops are ENHRY and SYGVKD. The junction shows trimming of 3 bases on V and 1 base on J, plus 9 bases between the germline ends. The CDR3 starts with the cysteine, ends with the phenylalanine, and has 14 residues. The entry retains the CDR3 DNA only, 42 bases that are in frame from base 1.